Listed below are T cell receptor beta chains from one sample, sequenced in a study of blood T cell repertoires in COVID-19. Some clones are missing from TCRdb's copy, which holds only in-frame ones; the method was immunoSEQ multiplex PCR. The sample has some 320,000 clones, roughly 89% seen once. What was sequenced was peripheral blood. These receptors all stem from a woman in her twenties or thirties with COVID-19, enrolled during active disease. Both conserved end residues are part of each CDR3. D genes are given only for firm matches. Clone size is shown for a subset of rows, as once, few, many or a class of expanded clone.

d_call j_call clone_size v_call cdr3_nt cdr3_aa
. TRBJ2-7 . TRBV6-5 TGTGCCATCGGGGACTCCTACGAGCAGTACTTC CAIGDSYEQYF
. TRBJ1-4 . TRBV7-9 TGTGCCAGCAGCTTCCTAGGGAGTGAAAAACTGTTTTTT CASSFLGSEKLFF
TRBD2 TRBJ2-3 . TRBV15 TGTGCCACCAGCAGATCCGGGACTAGCGGATTCACAGATACGCAGTATTTT CATSRSGTSGFTDTQYF
. TRBJ2-7 . TRBV5-6 TGTGCCAGCAGCTTGGGGGCAGGGAATTTCCACGAGCAGTACTTC CASSLGAGNFHEQYF
TRBD1 TRBJ2-7 . TRBV7-8 TGTGCCAGCAGACACAAAACAGGGGTGGGGGAGCAGTACTTC CASRHKTGVGEQYF
. TRBJ2-7 . TRBV27 TGTGCCAGCAGTACGAACCGGGAGCAGTACTTC CASSTNREQYF
. TRBJ2-1 . TRBV5-5 TGTGCCAGCAGCTTTGAGACAGTCTACAATGAGCAGTTCTTC CASSFETVYNEQFF
TRBD2 TRBJ2-1 . TRBV7-2 TGTGCCAGCAGCCGCGACTCTAGCGGGAGAAACAATGAGCAGTTCTTC CASSRDSSGRNNEQFF
. TRBJ2-3 . TRBV9 TGTGCCAGCAGCGTAGGGCGGGGAGCGCAGTATTTT CASSVGRGAQYF
TRBD1 TRBJ1-5 . TRBV27 TGTGCCAGCAGTCCCGGACAGGGGGGGCAGCCCCAGCATTTT CASSPGQGGQPQHF
. TRBJ2-3 . TRBV19 TGTGCCAGTAGTATCGGTAGCACAGATACGCAGTATTTT CASSIGSTDTQYF
. TRBJ2-5 . TRBV15 TGTGCCACCCGTCTCGTCTCCGGGGATTTAGAGACCCAGTACTTC CATRLVSGDLETQYF
TRBD1 TRBJ1-1 once TRBV6-5 TGTGCCAGCAGAATACAGGGGTCGAACACTGAAGCTTTCTTT CASRIQGSNTEAFF
TRBD2 TRBJ2-2 . TRBV4-1 TGCGCCAGCAGCCACGTCCTAGCGGGGGGGGTCGGGGAGCTGTTTTTT CASSHVLAGGVGELFF
TRBD2 TRBJ2-5 . TRBV7-6 TGTGCCAGCAGCTTAGCGTCTAGCGGGGGGGGAGAGACCCAGTACTTC CASSLASSGGGETQYF
TRBD1 TRBJ1-5 . TRBV2 TGTGCCAGCAGGAGACAGGGGCATCAGCCCCAGCATTTT CASRRQGHQPQHF
. TRBJ2-3 . TRBV7-2 TGTGCCAGCAGCTGGGGCCCAGATACGCAGTATTTT CASSWGPDTQYF
TRBD1 TRBJ1-3 . TRBV3-1/TRBV3-2 TGTGCCAGCAGCCAAGATCGAGAGGGGGCTCTTGGAAACACCATATATTTT CASSQDREGALGNTIYF
. TRBJ1-2 . TRBV7-9 TGTGCCAGCAGCTTAGGCAGGGCTGATGGCTACACCTTC CASSLGRADGYTF
TRBD1 TRBJ2-5 . TRBV28 TGTGCCAGCAGTTTCGGGACAGGGGTTGGAGAGACCCAGTACTTC CASSFGTGVGETQYF
. TRBJ1-5 few TRBV5-5 TGTGCCAGCAGCCTCCGATACGGGGGGGCGCCCCAGCATTTT CASSLRYGGAPQHF
. TRBJ1-2 . TRBV7-8 TGTGCCAGCAGCTATTTTGACAGTCGATTTGACTATGGCTACACCTTC CASSYFDSRFDYGYTF
TRBD1 TRBJ1-2 once TRBV5-1 TGCGCCAGCAGCTTGGCGGGACAGGTCTATGGCTACACCTTC CASSLAGQVYGYTF
. TRBJ1-5 . TRBV6-5 TGTGCCAGCAGCCTAGACAGCAACAATCAGCCCCAGCATTTT CASSLDSNNQPQHF
TRBD2 TRBJ2-5 . TRBV4-1 TGCGCCAGCAGCCAAGATTCCGCGACTAGCGGGGGGGAGACCCAGTACTTC CASSQDSATSGGETQYF
. TRBJ1-2 few TRBV6-1 TGTGCCAGCAGTGGCAGGGGACAAAGTCTAACCAACTATGGCTACACCTTC CASSGRGQSLTNYGYTF
TRBD1 TRBJ2-7 . TRBV30 TGTGCCTGGGGGACAGGGATCGGGCAGTACTTC CAWGTGIGQYF
TRBD2 TRBJ2-5 . TRBV5-4 TGTGCCAGCAGCCCTACTAGCGGGGGGCGTGGGGAGACCCAGTACTTC CASSPTSGGRGETQYF
TRBD2 TRBJ2-3 . TRBV5-4 TGTGCCAGCAGCTTGGGAGGGCTAGCGGGGATCGATACGCAGTATTTT CASSLGGLAGIDTQYF
. TRBJ2-1 . TRBV28 TGTGCCAGCAGCCGAGGACTATTCAATGAGCAGTTCTTC CASSRGLFNEQFF
. TRBJ1-2 . TRBV5-4 TGTGCCAGCAGCTTGGAAAGACGGGAATCCTATGGCTACACCTTC CASSLERRESYGYTF
. TRBJ2-5 . TRBV28 TGTGCCAGCAGTTTATCGAGCAGGGGAGAGACCCAGTACTTC CASSLSSRGETQYF